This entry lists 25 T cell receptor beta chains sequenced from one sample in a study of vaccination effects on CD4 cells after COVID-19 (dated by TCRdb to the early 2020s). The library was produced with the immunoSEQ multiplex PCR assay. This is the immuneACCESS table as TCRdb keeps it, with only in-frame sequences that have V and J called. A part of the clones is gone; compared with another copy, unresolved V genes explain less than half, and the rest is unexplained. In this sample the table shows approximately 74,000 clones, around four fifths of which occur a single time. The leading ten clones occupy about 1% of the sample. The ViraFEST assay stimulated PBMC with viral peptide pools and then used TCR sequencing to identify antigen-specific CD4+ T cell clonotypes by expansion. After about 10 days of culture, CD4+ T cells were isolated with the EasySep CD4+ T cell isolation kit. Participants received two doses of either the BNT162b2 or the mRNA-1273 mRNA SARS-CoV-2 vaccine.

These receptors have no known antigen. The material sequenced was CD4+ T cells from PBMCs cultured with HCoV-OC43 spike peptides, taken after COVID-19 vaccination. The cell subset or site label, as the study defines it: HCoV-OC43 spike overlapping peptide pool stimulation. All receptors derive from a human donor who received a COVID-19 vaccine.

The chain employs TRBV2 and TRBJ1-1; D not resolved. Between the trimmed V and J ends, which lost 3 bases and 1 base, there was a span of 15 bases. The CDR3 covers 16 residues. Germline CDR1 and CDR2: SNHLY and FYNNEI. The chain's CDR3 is CASSDGSTVGNTEAFF. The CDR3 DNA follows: TGTGCCAGCAGTGACGGGTCCACGGTCGGGAACACTGAAGCTTTCTTT.

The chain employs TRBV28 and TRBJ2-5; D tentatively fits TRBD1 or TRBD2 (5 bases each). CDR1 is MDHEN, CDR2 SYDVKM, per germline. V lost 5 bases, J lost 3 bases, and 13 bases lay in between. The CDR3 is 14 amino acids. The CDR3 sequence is CASSDRDRKETQYF. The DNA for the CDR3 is TGTGCCAGCAGTGACCGGGACCGCAAAGAGACCCAGTACTTC.

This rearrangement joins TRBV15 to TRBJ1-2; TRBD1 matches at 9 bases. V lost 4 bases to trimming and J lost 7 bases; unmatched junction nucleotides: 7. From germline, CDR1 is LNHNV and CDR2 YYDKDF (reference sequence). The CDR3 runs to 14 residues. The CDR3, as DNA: TGTGCCACCAGCAAGCGGGACAGGGCTATTGGCTACACCTTC. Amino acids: CATSKRDRAIGYTF.

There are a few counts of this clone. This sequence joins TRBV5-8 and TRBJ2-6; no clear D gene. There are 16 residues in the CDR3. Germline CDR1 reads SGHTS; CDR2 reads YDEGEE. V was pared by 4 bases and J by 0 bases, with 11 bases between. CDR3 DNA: TGTGCCAGCAGCGCCGGGTCGTTCTCTGGGGCCAACGTCCTGACTTTC. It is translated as CASSAGSFSGANVLTF. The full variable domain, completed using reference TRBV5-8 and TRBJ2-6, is EAGVTQSPTHLIKTRGQQATLRCSPISGHTSVYWYQQALGLGLQFLLWYDEGEERNRGNFPPRFSGRQFPNYSSELNVNALELEDSALYLCASSAGSFSGANVLTFGAGSRLTVL.

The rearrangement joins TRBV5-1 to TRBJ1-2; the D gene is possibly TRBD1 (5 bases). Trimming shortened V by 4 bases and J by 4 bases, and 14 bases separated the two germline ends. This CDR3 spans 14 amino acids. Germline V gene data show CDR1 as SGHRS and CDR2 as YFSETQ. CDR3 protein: CASSQTPDSYGYTF. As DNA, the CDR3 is TGCGCCAGCAGCCAAACTCCTGACAGCTATGGCTACACCTTC.

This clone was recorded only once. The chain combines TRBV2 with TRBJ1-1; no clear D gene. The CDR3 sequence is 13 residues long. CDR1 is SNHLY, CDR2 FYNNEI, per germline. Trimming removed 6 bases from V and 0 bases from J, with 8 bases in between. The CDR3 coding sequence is TGTGCCAGCAGGTCAGGATTGAACACTGAAGCTTTCTTT. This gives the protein CASRSGLNTEAFF.

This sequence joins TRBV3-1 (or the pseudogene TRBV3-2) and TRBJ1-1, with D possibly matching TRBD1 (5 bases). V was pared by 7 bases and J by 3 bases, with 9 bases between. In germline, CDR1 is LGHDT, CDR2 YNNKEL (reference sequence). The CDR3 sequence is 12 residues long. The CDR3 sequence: CASTQGDTEAFF. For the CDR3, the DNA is TGTGCCAGCACCCAGGGAGACACTGAAGCTTTCTTT.

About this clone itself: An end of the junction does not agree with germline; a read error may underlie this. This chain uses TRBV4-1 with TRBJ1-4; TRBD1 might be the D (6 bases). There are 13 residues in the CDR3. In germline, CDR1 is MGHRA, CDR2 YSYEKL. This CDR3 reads CASSQTPGGPFGF. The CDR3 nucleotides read TGCGCCAGCAGCCAGACGCCGGGGGGGCCCTTTGGATTT.

DNA for the CDR3: TGTGCCAGCAGACTAGACCGGGCCCTACTCGAGCAGTACGTC. This codes for CASRLDRALLEQYV. The genes are TRBV2 and TRBJ2-7; D is possibly TRBD2 (5 bases). Trimming removed 6 bases from V and 6 bases from J, with 18 bases in between. CDR3 size: 14 residues. Germline CDR1 SNHLY, CDR2 FYNNEI.

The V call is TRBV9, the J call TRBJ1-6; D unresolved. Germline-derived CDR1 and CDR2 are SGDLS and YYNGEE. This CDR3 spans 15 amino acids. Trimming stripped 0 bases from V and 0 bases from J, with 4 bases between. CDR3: CASSVGSSYNSPLHF. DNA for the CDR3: TGTGCCAGCAGCGTAGGGAGCTCCTATAATTCACCCCTCCACTTT. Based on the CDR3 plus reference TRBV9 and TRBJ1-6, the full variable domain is DSGVTQTPKHLITATGQRVTLRCSPRSGDLSVYWYQQSLDQGLQFLIQYYNGEERAKGNILERFSAQQFPDLHSELNLSSLELGDSALYFCASSVGSSYNSPLHFGNGTRLTVT.

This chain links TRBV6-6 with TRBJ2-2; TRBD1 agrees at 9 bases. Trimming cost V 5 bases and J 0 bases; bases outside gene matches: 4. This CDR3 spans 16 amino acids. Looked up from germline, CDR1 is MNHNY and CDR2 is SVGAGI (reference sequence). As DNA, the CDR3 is TGTGCCAGCAGTCCCGGGACAGGGACGAACACCGGGGAGCTGTTTTTT. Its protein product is CASSPGTGTNTGELFF.

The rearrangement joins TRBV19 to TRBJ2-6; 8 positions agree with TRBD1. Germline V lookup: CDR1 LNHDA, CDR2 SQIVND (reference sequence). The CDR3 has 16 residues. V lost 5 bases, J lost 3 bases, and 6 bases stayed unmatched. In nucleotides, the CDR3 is TGTGCCAGTAGTCCGTGGACAGGGAGTGGGGCCAACGTCCTGACTTTC. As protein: CASSPWTGSGANVLTF. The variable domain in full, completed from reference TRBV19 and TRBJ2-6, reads DGGITQSPKYLFRKEGQNVTLSCEQNLNHDAMYWYRQDPGQGLRLIYYSQIVNDFQKGDIAEGYSVSREKKESFPLTVTSAQKNPTAFYLCASSPWTGSGANVLTFGAGSRLTVL.

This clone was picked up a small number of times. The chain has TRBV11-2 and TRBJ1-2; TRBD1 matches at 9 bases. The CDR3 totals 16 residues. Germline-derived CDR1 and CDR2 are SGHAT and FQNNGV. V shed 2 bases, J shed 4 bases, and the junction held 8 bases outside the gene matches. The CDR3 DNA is TGTGCCAGCAGCTTACTTACAGGGGGCGCGGGCTATGGCTACACCTTC. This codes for CASSLLTGGAGYGYTF.

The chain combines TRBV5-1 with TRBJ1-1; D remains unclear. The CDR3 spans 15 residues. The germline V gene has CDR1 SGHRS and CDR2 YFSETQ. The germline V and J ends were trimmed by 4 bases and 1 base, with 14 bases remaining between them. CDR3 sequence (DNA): TGCGCCAGCAGCACCGTTGTGGTCGGGAACACTGAAGCTTTCTTT. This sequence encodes CASSTVVVGNTEAFF.

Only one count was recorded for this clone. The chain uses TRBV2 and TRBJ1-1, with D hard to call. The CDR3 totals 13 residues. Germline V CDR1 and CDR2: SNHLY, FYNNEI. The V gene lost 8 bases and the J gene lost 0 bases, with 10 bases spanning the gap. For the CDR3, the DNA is TGTGCCAGCCCCGGCGGGGTGAACACTGAAGCTTTCTTT. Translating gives CASPGGVNTEAFF.

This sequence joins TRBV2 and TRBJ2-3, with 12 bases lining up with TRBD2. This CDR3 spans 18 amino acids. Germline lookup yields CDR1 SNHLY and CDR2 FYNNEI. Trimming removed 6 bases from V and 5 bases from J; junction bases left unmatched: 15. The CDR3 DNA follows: TGTGCCAGCAGGGGTACCCTCAGGACTAGCGGGGTCGGAGATACGCAGTATTTT. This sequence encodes CASRGTLRTSGVGDTQYF.

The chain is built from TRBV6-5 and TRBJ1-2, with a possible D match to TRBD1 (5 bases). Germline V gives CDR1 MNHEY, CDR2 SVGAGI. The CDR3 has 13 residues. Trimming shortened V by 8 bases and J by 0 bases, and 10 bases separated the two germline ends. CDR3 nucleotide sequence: TGTGCCAGCGGGGGTTTAGCTAACTATGGCTACACCTTC. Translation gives CASGGLANYGYTF.

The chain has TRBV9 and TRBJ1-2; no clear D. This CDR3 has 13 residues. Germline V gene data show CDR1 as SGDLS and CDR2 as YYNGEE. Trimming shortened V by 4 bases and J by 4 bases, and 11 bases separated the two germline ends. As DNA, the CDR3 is TGTGCCAGCAGCCCGGTTTACGGCTATGGCTACACCTTC. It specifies CASSPVYGYGYTF.

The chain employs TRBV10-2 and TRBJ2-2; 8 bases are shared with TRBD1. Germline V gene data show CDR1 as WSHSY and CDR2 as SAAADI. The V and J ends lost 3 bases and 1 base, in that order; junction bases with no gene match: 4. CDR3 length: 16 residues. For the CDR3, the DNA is TGCGCCAGCAGTGACAGAGGACAGGGGAACACCGGGGAGCTGTTTTTT. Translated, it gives CASSDRGQGNTGELFF.

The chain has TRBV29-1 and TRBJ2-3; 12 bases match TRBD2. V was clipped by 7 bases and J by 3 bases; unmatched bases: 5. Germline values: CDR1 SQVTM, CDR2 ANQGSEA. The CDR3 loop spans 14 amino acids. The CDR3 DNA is TGCAGCGAATCCGGGACTAGCGGGACAGATACGCAGTATTTT. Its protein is CSESGTSGTDTQYF.

The CDR3 region is CASSRGQVLANGYTF. In DNA form, the CDR3 reads TGTGCCAGCAGCCGAGGACAGGTTCTGGCTAATGGCTACACCTTC. The chain carries TRBV3-1 (or the pseudogene TRBV3-2) and TRBJ1-2; 7 bases are shared with TRBD1. The V and J ends lost 4 bases and 6 bases, in that order; junction bases with no gene match: 11. Germline V lookup: CDR1 LGHDT, CDR2 YNNKEL (reference sequence). The CDR3 spans 15 residues.

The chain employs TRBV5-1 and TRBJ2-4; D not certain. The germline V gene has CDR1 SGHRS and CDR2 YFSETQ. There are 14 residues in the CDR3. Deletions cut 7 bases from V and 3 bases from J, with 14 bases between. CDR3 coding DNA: TGCGCCAGCGCCCGTTCGGACGGCAAAAACATTCAGTACTTC. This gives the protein CASARSDGKNIQYF.

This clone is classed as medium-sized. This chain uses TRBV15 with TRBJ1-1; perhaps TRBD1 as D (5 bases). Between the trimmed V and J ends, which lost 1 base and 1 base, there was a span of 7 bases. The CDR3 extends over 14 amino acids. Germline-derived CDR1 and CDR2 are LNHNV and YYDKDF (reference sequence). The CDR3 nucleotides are TGTGCCACCAGCAGAGGACAGTCGAACACTGAAGCTTTCTTT. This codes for CATSRGQSNTEAFF.

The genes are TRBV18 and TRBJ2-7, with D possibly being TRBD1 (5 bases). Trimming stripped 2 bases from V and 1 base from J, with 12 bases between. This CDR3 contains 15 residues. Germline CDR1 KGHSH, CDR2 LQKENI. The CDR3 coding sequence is TGTGCCAGCTCACCAGGACACGATGGGTCCTACGAGCAGTACGTC. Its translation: CASSPGHDGSYEQYV.

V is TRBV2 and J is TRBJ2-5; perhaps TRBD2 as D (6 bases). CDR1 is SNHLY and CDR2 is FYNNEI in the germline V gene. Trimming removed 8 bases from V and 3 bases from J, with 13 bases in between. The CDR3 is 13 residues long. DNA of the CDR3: TGTGCCAGCGGCATGCCGGGGGAAGAGACCCAGTACTTC. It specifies CASGMPGEETQYF.